A single sample is the source of the 32 T cell receptor beta chains below, sequenced in a study of low-dose radiotherapy and immunotherapy resistance in tumors. Alpha and beta chains were covered, as first-strand cDNA relied on TRAV- and TRBV-specific primers. A constant-region primer paired with the V-primer adapter amplified TCRs over about 19 PCR cycles. TCRdb itself ran the reads through MiXCR, one entry per CDR3 protein. The table includes approximately 100,000 distinct CDR3 sequences, about a fifth detected once. Described time point: after trial treatment. Indicated treatment: LDRT plus nivolumab, ipilimumab, low-dose cyclophosphamide and aspirin (RACIN trial). This material consisted of PBMCs, taken after low-dose radiotherapy plus immunotherapy. Receptors originate from a male donor with prostate cancer.

V is TRBV2 and J is TRBJ2-2, with D perhaps being TRBD1 or TRBD2 (5 bases each). CDR3 length: 15 amino acids. The germline V gene has CDR1 SNHLY and CDR2 FYNNEI. V lost 8 bases and J 3 bases, leaving 16 bases between the germline ends. The CDR3 DNA reads as TGTGCCAGCGCAAAATGGGGACCCGACACCGGGGAGCTGTTTTTT. Residues: CASAKWGPDTGELFF.

This clonotype was found many times. The rearrangement joins TRBV4-1 to TRBJ2-5; 7 bases match TRBD1. Germline V gene lookup returns CDR1 MGHRA and CDR2 YSYEKL. J was trimmed by 4 bases and V by 0 bases; bases with no gene match: 17. This CDR3 is built from 19 residues. CDR3 sequence (DNA): TGCGCCAGCAGCCAAGAAAGGGGCAGGACAGGAGGCGACGGAGAGACCCAGTACTTC. It yields the protein CASSQERGRTGGDGETQYF.

This clonotype has at least ten counts. The chain recombines TRBV5-1 with TRBJ2-7; TRBD1 is a possible D gene (5 bases). Germline CDR1 SGHRS, CDR2 YFSETQ. CDR3 length equals 16 residues. The V end lost 3 bases, the J end lost 1 base, and 17 bases lay between the germline ends. In DNA, the CDR3 is TGCGCCAGCAGCTCTGCTAGGGGCAGCCTATCCTACGAGCAGTACTTC. Protein: CASSSARGSLSYEQYF.

This clonotype was detected ten times or more. The gene calls are TRBV2 and TRBJ1-1; no reliable D call. The length of the CDR3 is 13 residues. V lost 1 base to trimming and J lost 1 base, with 4 bases between them. CDR1 SNHLY and CDR2 FYNNEI come from the germline V gene. CDR3 DNA sequence: TGTGCCAGCAGTGAAGGGGAGAACACTGAAGCTTTCTTT. Its translation is CASSEGENTEAFF. Full variable domain (missing parts from reference TRBV2 and TRBJ1-1): EPEVTQTPSHQVTQMGQEVILRCVPISNHLYFYWYRQILGQKVEFLVSFYNNEISEKSEIFDDQFSVERPDGSNFTLKIRSTKLEDSAMYFCASSEGENTEAFFGQGTRLTVV.

In its sample, this clonotype was seen many times. The chain employs TRBV19 and TRBJ1-5, with no clear D. The CDR3 has 12 residues. The V and J ends lost 0 bases and 9 bases respectively, with 6 bases between them. Looked up from germline, CDR1 is LNHDA and CDR2 is SQIVND (reference sequence). CDR3 DNA: TGTGCCAGTAGTATAGAAGAGCGGCCCCAGCATTTT. Translation gives CASSIEERPQHF.

There are a few counts of this clonotype. This sequence joins TRBV11-2 and TRBJ1-6; unclear D gene. V lost 3 bases, J lost 9 bases, and 6 bases lay in between. The CDR3 loop spans 12 amino acids. CDR1 SGHAT and CDR2 FQNNGV come from the germline V gene. The DNA for the CDR3 is TGTGCCAGCAGCTTTCCACTTTCACCCCTCCACTTT. Amino acid sequence: CASSFPLSPLHF.

At least ten counts were recorded for this clonotype. CDR3 nucleotide sequence: TGTGCCAGTAGGTATGGAGGGACAGGCAATCAGCCCCAGCATTTT. Protein: CASRYGGTGNQPQHF. The chain carries TRBV19 and TRBJ1-5; TRBD1 agrees at 7 bases. Trimming cost V 6 bases and J 2 bases; bases outside gene matches: 7. Germline loops: CDR1 LNHDA, CDR2 SQIVND (reference sequence). The CDR3 has 15 amino acids.

Many counts were recorded for this clonotype. CDR3 protein: CASSQEVRSQETQYF. In DNA, the CDR3 is TGTGCCAGCAGCCAAGAAGTCCGGAGCCAAGAGACCCAGTACTTC. V is TRBV3-1 and J is TRBJ2-5; D call uncertain. The CDR3 extends over 15 amino acids. Between the trimmed V and J ends, which lost 0 bases and 1 base, there was a span of 9 bases. Germline CDR1 and CDR2: LGHDT and YNNKEL (reference sequence).

At least ten counts were recorded for this clonotype. The chain is built from TRBV4-2 and TRBJ2-1; 8 bases are shared with TRBD1. The V segment lost 0 bases and the J segment 3 bases; nucleotides outside the gene matches: 4. The length of the CDR3 is 16 residues. Looked up from germline, CDR1 is LGHNA and CDR2 is YNFKEQ. Here the CDR3 DNA reads TGTGCCAGCAGCCAAGATTACGACAGGGGCTACAATGAGCAGTTCTTC. Protein sequence: CASSQDYDRGYNEQFF.

The rearrangement links TRBV2 to TRBJ2-5; the D is unclear. Between the trimmed V and J ends, which lost 5 bases and 12 bases, there was a span of 13 bases. The CDR3 has 11 amino acids. Germline CDR1 SNHLY, CDR2 FYNNEI. The CDR3 loop is CASSFSLFEYF. In DNA, the CDR3 is TGTGCCAGCAGTTTTAGCCTTTTCGAGTACTTC. The full variable domain, rest sourced from reference TRBV2 and TRBJ2-5, is EPEVTQTPSHQVTQMGQEVILRCVPISNHLYFYWYRQILGQKVEFLVSFYNNEISEKSEIFDDQFSVERPDGSNFTLKIRSTKLEDSAMYFCASSFSLFEYFGPGTRLLVL.

This clonotype was observed a single time. This rearrangement joins TRBV20-1 to TRBJ2-3; no clear D. Deletions cut 6 bases from V and 6 bases from J, with 22 bases between. Germline V gene sequence: CDR1 DFQATT, CDR2 SNEGSKA (reference sequence). The CDR3 has 15 amino acids. The CDR3 sequence: CSASRPRPWTDTQYF. The CDR3 DNA is TGCAGTGCCTCTCGACCGCGGCCCTGGACGGATACGCAGTATTTT.

This CDR3 is CASSRTDEQFF. CDR3 coding DNA: TGTGCCAGCAGCCGAACTGATGAGCAGTTCTTC. This sequence joins TRBV7-2 and TRBJ2-1; D is undetermined. V lost 5 bases, J lost 8 bases, and 7 bases lay in between. The CDR3 sequence is 11 residues long. Per the germline V gene, CDR1 is SGHTA and CDR2 is FQGNSA.

This clonotype was picked up many times. The rearrangement links TRBV11-2 to TRBJ2-2; D uncertain. V gave up 5 bases and J gave up 1 base, with 11 bases separating them. The CDR3 consists of 15 residues. Germline V gene data show CDR1 as SGHAT and CDR2 as FQNNGV. CDR3 region: CASSPAARNTGELFF. The CDR3 coding sequence is TGTGCCAGCAGCCCAGCCGCCAGGAACACCGGGGAGCTGTTTTTT.

This chain links TRBV29-1 with TRBJ1-5, with unresolved D. The CDR3 is made up of 9 amino acids. Germline V gene sequence: CDR1 SQVTM, CDR2 ANQGSEA. V lost 6 bases and J 3 bases, leaving 0 bases between the germline ends. The DNA for the CDR3 is TGCAGCGTCAATCAGCCCCAGCATTTT. Translated, it gives CSVNQPQHF.

This clonotype was picked up many times. The chain combines TRBV20-1 with TRBJ2-5; 7 bases align to TRBD2. The CDR3 runs 15 residues. Germline V gene lookup returns CDR1 DFQATT and CDR2 SNEGSKA (reference sequence). The ends lost 0 bases at V and 2 bases at J; junction bases unmatched: 6. The CDR3 spells CSARDNLAVQETQYF. The CDR3 bases are TGCAGTGCTAGAGATAATCTAGCGGTGCAAGAGACCCAGTACTTC.

This clonotype was observed a handful of times. The V and J genes are TRBV5-1 and TRBJ1-1, with 7 bases lining up with TRBD1. J gave up 1 base and V 4 bases, and 10 bases lay outside the gene matches. Looked up from germline, CDR1 is SGHRS and CDR2 is YFSETQ. This CDR3 has 16 amino acids. The CDR3: CASSKEPGQTNTEAFF. The CDR3 DNA reads as TGCGCCAGCAGCAAGGAGCCGGGACAGACGAACACTGAAGCTTTCTTT.

This clonotype was picked up many times. The DNA of the CDR3 is TGTGCCAGCAGCTTCGCCCGGGACACCTTCCGGGGCCACGAGCAGTACTTC. Residues: CASSFARDTFRGHEQYF. V and J are TRBV7-9 and TRBJ2-7, with D possibly being TRBD1 (6 bases). The CDR3 runs to 17 residues. The V and J ends lost 3 bases and 5 bases respectively, with 23 bases between them. Germline lookup yields CDR1 SEHNR and CDR2 FQNEAQ (reference sequence).

The chain has TRBV6-4 and TRBJ1-1; no reliable D call. In germline, CDR1 is MRHNA, CDR2 SNTAGT. CDR3 size: 16 residues. V lost 2 bases and J 1 base, leaving 14 bases between the germline ends. CDR3 protein: CASSDRAPGKNTEAFF. In DNA form, the CDR3 reads TGTGCCAGCAGTGACAGGGCCCCTGGCAAGAACACTGAAGCTTTCTTT.

This clonotype was recorded many times. The genes are TRBV28 and TRBJ1-1, with TRBD1 identical over 7 bases. The CDR3 consists of 14 residues. Germline loops: CDR1 MDHEN, CDR2 SYDVKM. The trim removed 4 bases at V and 6 bases at J, leaving 8 bases unmatched. In DNA form, the CDR3 reads TGTGCCAGCAGTTCGGACAGGAAGGGTGCTGAAGCTTTCTTT. Translating gives CASSSDRKGAEAFF.

This clonotype was found many times. The chain has TRBV4-2 and TRBJ2-3; TRBD1 matches at 8 bases. V was clipped by 4 bases and J by 2 bases; unmatched bases: 8. The CDR3 sequence is 16 residues long. From germline, CDR1 is LGHNA and CDR2 YNFKEQ. DNA for the CDR3: TGTGCCAGCAGCCCCGGGACAGGCGCAGCCACAGATACGCAGTATTTT. Protein sequence: CASSPGTGAATDTQYF.

This clonotype has a count of ten or more. V usage is TRBV19 and J usage is TRBJ1-4; no clear D. Trimming took 1 base from V and 0 from J, leaving 27 bases between them. The CDR3 length is 22 residues. Germline CDR1 LNHDA, CDR2 SQIVND (reference sequence). DNA of the CDR3: TGTGCCAGTAGTATAGGATTCATTCAGAACCGGATTCTTAATGCAACTAATGAAAAACTGTTTTTT. Its translation: CASSIGFIQNRILNATNEKLFF.

In its sample, this clonotype was seen a few times. V and J are TRBV12-3 or TRBV12-4 and TRBJ1-5; 9 bases match TRBD1. Trimming at V came to 6 bases and at J to 10 bases, leaving 16 bases not matched to a gene. CDR3 length equals 16 residues. CDR3 region: CASSRRDRARPEPQHF. CDR3 bases: TGTGCCAGCAGCCGCAGGGACAGGGCTCGCCCTGAACCCCAGCATTTT.

The chain combines TRBV14 with TRBJ1-2; no reliable D call. The CDR3 is made up of 15 amino acids. Looked up from germline, CDR1 is SGHDN and CDR2 is FVKESK. Trimming pared 1 base from V and 9 bases from J, leaving 18 bases between. Here the CDR3 DNA reads TGTGCCAGCAGCCAAGGTCCAGGAGCTGGCGGTCGCTACACCTTC. This gives the protein CASSQGPGAGGRYTF.

This chain links TRBV24-1 with TRBJ2-1; D is undetermined. V lost 3 bases and J lost 10, with 12 bases in between. This CDR3 is built from 13 residues. Germline-derived CDR1 and CDR2 are KGHDR and SFDVKD. The CDR3 DNA sequence: TGTGCCACCAGTGATCGGCGCGATTGGGAGCAGTTCTTC. It is translated as CATSDRRDWEQFF.

This clonotype has ten or more counts. The CDR3 DNA reads as TGCAGTGCTAGAGATCTCGAACACCCCAATTTCGCCAAGGACATTCAGTACTTC. Its protein product is CSARDLEHPNFAKDIQYF. This chain links TRBV20-1 with TRBJ2-4; the D is unclear. The V and J ends lost 0 bases and 8 bases respectively, with 26 bases between them. The CDR3 has 18 amino acids. Germline loops: CDR1 DFQATT, CDR2 SNEGSKA (reference sequence).

This clonotype was seen many times. V usage is TRBV6-5 and J usage is TRBJ1-3, with D tentatively TRBD1 (6 bases). Trimming pared 5 bases from V and 4 bases from J, leaving 12 bases between. Looked up from germline, CDR1 is MNHEY and CDR2 is SVGAGI. This CDR3 has 14 amino acids. DNA for the CDR3: TGTGCCAGCAGTCCTCAGGGGCCGGGAAACACCATATATTTT. This sequence encodes CASSPQGPGNTIYF.

In this sample, this clonotype turned up many times. In nucleotides, the CDR3 is TGCGCCAGCAGCTTGGAGGATGAGCAGTTCTTC. Encoded protein: CASSLEDEQFF. V usage is TRBV5-1 and J usage is TRBJ2-1; D gene uncertain. The CDR3 runs 11 residues. Germline V gene lookup returns CDR1 SGHRS and CDR2 YFSETQ. V was cut by 0 bases and J by 8 bases, with 3 bases left in between.

This clonotype came up many times. The rearrangement uses TRBV7-2 and TRBJ1-6; a possible D gene is TRBD1 (6 bases). Germline V gene lookup returns CDR1 SGHTA and CDR2 FQGNSA. The CDR3 is made up of 13 amino acids. V lost 3 bases and J lost 9, with 9 bases in between. CDR3 coding DNA: TGTGCCAGCAGCTTCGAGGGGGTTTCACCCCTCCACTTT. Translating gives CASSFEGVSPLHF. Supplemented by reference TRBV7-2 and TRBJ1-6, the full variable domain reads GAGVSQSPSNKVTEKGKDVELRCDPISGHTALYWYRQSLGQGLEFLIYFQGNSAPDKSGLPSDRFSAERTGGSVSTLTIQRTQQEDSAVYLCASSFEGVSPLHFGNGTRLTVT.

This clonotype was recorded only once. CDR3 residues: CASSPWMQGSPLHF. CDR3 in DNA: TGTGCCAGCAGCCCTTGGATGCAGGGATCACCCCTCCACTTT. This chain uses TRBV3-1 with TRBJ1-6, with D perhaps matching TRBD1 (5 bases). Trimming left V 4 bases short and J 10 bases short, with 14 bases between. Per germline, CDR1 LGHDT and CDR2 YNNKEL (reference sequence). This CDR3 spans 14 amino acids.

V gene TRBV24-1 combines with J gene TRBJ2-3; TRBD2 agrees at 9 bases. The CDR3 extends over 17 amino acids. V lost 5 bases and J lost 0; bases outside the gene matches: 8. Germline V gene sequence: CDR1 KGHDR, CDR2 SFDVKD. In nucleotides, the CDR3 is TGTGCCACCAGTGCCGCCCCCACTAGCGGGAGCACAGATACGCAGTATTTT. It is translated as CATSAAPTSGSTDTQYF.

This clonotype appeared many times. J is TRBJ2-5 and V is TRBV5-1, with no clear D. V dropped 3 bases and J dropped 2 bases, with 8 bases sitting between them. Germline values: CDR1 SGHRS, CDR2 YFSETQ. The CDR3 length is 13 residues. CDR3 sequence reads: CASSSNTQETQYF. The CDR3 DNA follows: TGCGCCAGCAGCTCTAATACTCAAGAGACCCAGTACTTC.

V and J are TRBV5-1 and TRBJ2-2; D is undetermined. V was trimmed by 5 bases and J by 0 bases, leaving 8 bases between them. CDR3 length equals 14 residues. Germline CDR1 is SGHRS and CDR2 is YFSETQ. CDR3 DNA: TGCGCCAGCAGATTAGGCGCGAACACCGGGGAGCTGTTTTTT. This encodes CASRLGANTGELFF.